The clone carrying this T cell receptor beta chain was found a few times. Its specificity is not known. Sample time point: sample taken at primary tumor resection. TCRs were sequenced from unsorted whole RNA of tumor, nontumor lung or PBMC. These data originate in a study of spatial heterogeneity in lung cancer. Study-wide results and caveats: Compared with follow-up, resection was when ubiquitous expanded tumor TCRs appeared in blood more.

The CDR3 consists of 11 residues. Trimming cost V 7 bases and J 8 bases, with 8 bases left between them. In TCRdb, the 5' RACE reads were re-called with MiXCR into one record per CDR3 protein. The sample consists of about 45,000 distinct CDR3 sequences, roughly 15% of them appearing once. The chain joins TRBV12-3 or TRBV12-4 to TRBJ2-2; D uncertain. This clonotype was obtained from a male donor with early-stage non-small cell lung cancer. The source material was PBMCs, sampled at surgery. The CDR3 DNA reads TGTGCCAGCACTTTCCGAGGGGAGCTGTTTTTT. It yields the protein CASTFRGELFF.